In this sample, the clone carrying this T cell receptor (beta chain) turned up many times. TCR beta CDR3 regions were amplified from RNA transcripts. Researchers ran a first-round RT-PCR on the TCR CDR3 using the HTBI primer set. MiXCR, run by TCRdb on the multiplex PCR reads, gives a single entry per CDR3 protein. The profile shows fewer than 650,000 distinct CDR3 sequences, over 12% of them singletons. The entry originates in a study of T cells in Graves' hyperthyroidism and ophthalmopathy. This TCR derives from a young woman with Graves' ophthalmopathy. The sequenced sample consisted of blood.

The CDR3 protein is CASRWTYSREAFF. The CDR3, as DNA: TGTGCCAGCCGCTGGACGTACAGCCGTGAAGCTTTCTTT. J is TRBJ1-1 and V is TRBV2; D not resolved. V was pared by 8 bases and J by 7 bases, with 17 bases between. CDR3 length: 13 residues. Germline V gives CDR1 SNHLY, CDR2 FYNNEI.